This is a list of T cell receptor beta chains from one sample in a study of cytomegalovirus exposure and HLA in healthy donors. TCRdb's table, derived via immunoSEQ multiplex PCR, lists solely in-frame clones and lacks some. This sample carries more than 80,000 clones, 69% of them seen once, and the ten largest clones take 2.5% to 3%. Sequences were obtained from PBMCs. These receptors came from a man aged 50 or older in good health and CMV-seronegative. The conserved cysteine and the conserved F or W are not part of the CDR3 here. Each record gives: V gene, D gene, clone size, CDR3 protein. The D gene is left open where the match is weak. Clone size is not always given. Where it is, it says once, few, many or a class for expanded clones.

v_gene: TRBV6-5; d_gene: TRBD2; abundance: .; CDR3aa: ASSYSRLAGTYEQY
v_gene: TRBV28; d_gene: TRBD1; abundance: .; CDR3aa: ASSKQGDTEAF
v_gene: TRBV7-3; d_gene: .; abundance: .; CDR3aa: ASSLQATDTQY
v_gene: TRBV4-2; d_gene: TRBD2; abundance: .; CDR3aa: ASSRGLAGDLTRAQY
v_gene: TRBV5-4; d_gene: TRBD2; abundance: .; CDR3aa: ASSTRLAGGPTDTQY
v_gene: TRBV5-1; d_gene: .; abundance: .; CDR3aa: ASSFFQGGNTEAF
v_gene: TRBV5-1; d_gene: TRBD1; abundance: few; CDR3aa: ASSLYPGQFTDTQY
v_gene: TRBV10-3; d_gene: TRBD1; abundance: few; CDR3aa: AISESSDRFYGYT
v_gene: TRBV15; d_gene: .; abundance: .; CDR3aa: ATSRDGRGIEKLF
v_gene: TRBV7-2; d_gene: TRBD1; abundance: once; CDR3aa: ASSRRQGTEKLF
v_gene: TRBV4-3; d_gene: TRBD1; abundance: .; CDR3aa: ASSQGVPGQGNTIY
v_gene: TRBV7-2; d_gene: .; abundance: .; CDR3aa: ASSWFPGQSSYNSPLH
v_gene: TRBV4-3; d_gene: TRBD1; abundance: .; CDR3aa: ASSQGQGNQPQH
v_gene: TRBV4-3; d_gene: TRBD1; abundance: .; CDR3aa: ASSQTGGNGYNSPLH
v_gene: TRBV11-2; d_gene: TRBD2; abundance: .; CDR3aa: ASSLAWTSGQF
v_gene: TRBV5-1; d_gene: .; abundance: few; CDR3aa: ASSPNPGAETQY
v_gene: TRBV30; d_gene: .; abundance: few; CDR3aa: AWATGQSIWPQH
v_gene: TRBV30; d_gene: TRBD1; abundance: .; CDR3aa: AWSQGETEKLF
v_gene: TRBV7-8; d_gene: .; abundance: .; CDR3aa: ASSSQLNTEAF
v_gene: TRBV5-1; d_gene: .; abundance: .; CDR3aa: ASSLAGVSETQY
v_gene: TRBV4-1; d_gene: TRBD1; abundance: .; CDR3aa: ASSPDRGNYGYT
v_gene: TRBV27; d_gene: .; abundance: .; CDR3aa: ASSLSGLVNTEAF
v_gene: TRBV5-8; d_gene: .; abundance: .; CDR3aa: ASSLGWGDTEAF
v_gene: TRBV4-3; d_gene: .; abundance: .; CDR3aa: ASSPAWGAGANVLT
v_gene: TRBV29-1; d_gene: TRBD1; abundance: .; CDR3aa: SGRTGGTDTQY
v_gene: TRBV19; d_gene: TRBD1; abundance: few; CDR3aa: ASSINRGKINYGYT
v_gene: TRBV4-3; d_gene: TRBD1; abundance: .; CDR3aa: ASSQVTQTGGHNEQF
v_gene: TRBV4-3; d_gene: .; abundance: .; CDR3aa: ASSQDGPDTQY
v_gene: TRBV5-1; d_gene: TRBD1; abundance: .; CDR3aa: ASSPGTGGYGYT
v_gene: TRBV10-3; d_gene: .; abundance: .; CDR3aa: AISVSAAGSTPYEQY
v_gene: TRBV18; d_gene: TRBD1; abundance: once; CDR3aa: ASSPLKGANTEAF